Given below is one T cell receptor beta chain in context. Its specificity is not known. The data were produced by immunoSEQ multiplex PCR, yet TCRdb's version contains in-frame clones alone and is incomplete. Among around 150,000 clones listed, roughly 91% were seen once. This entry comes from a study of cytomegalovirus exposure and HLA in healthy donors. Notes on the study in general: Most TCR sequences showed up rarely, but some public TCRs showed up in many donors.

V shed 1 base and J shed 7 bases, with 13 bases lying between them. The CDR3 runs 15 residues. CDR1 is MGHRA, CDR2 YSYEKL, per germline. The chain links TRBV4-1 to TRBJ2-2, with a tentative D call TRBD1 (6 bases). This receptor was taken from a man younger than 35 in good health and CMV-seronegative. The sequenced material came from PBMCs. The CDR3 nucleotides are TGCGCCAGCAGCCAAGTTGAGGGGGTCGGCGGGGAGCTGTTTTTT. The encoded protein is CASSQVEGVGGELFF.